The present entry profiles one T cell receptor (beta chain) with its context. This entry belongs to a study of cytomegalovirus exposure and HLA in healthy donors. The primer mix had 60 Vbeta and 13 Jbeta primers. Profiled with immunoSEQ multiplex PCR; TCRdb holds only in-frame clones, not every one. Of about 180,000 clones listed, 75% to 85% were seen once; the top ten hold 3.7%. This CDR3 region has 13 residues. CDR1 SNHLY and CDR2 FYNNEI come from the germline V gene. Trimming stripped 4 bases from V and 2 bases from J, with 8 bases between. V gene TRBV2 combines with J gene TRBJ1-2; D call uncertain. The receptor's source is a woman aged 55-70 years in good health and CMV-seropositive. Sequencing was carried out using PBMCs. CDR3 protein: CASSVGINYGYTF. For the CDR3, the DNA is TGTGCCAGCAGTGTCGGTATAAACTATGGCTACACCTTC.